Below, 2 T cell receptor beta chains from the same sample are listed, as sequenced in a study of T cells after yellow fever vaccination. TCRdb analysed the 5' RACE reads with MiXCR anew, one entry per CDR3 protein. The sample yields about 360,000 distinct CDR3 sequences, 6.2% seen once. Sequenced here: PBMCs, sampled 5 days after the yellow fever booster vaccination. These receptors originate from a man aged 30-40 years who received the YFV17D yellow fever vaccine.

This clonotype was found a few times. The rearrangement links TRBV6-2 or TRBV6-3 to TRBJ2-5, with a tentative D call TRBD2 (6 bases). Germline V gives CDR1 MNHEY, CDR2 SVGEGT. The CDR3 is made up of 16 amino acids. Trimming stripped 6 bases from V and 2 bases from J, with 19 bases between. The CDR3, as DNA: TGTGCCAGCAGCCCCCACCGGGCGGGATCACAAGAGACCCAGTACTTC. Protein sequence: CASSPHRAGSQETQYF.

With respect to this clonotype: Possible read error: a much larger clone is one base away. No conserved phenylalanine or tryptophan is present at the end of the CDR3, so a read error is the likely explanation. The J gene is TRBJ1-1, the V gene TRBV7-9; 9 nucleotides agree with TRBD1. This CDR3 spans 15 amino acids. Per the germline V gene, CDR1 is SEHNR and CDR2 is FQNEAQ (reference sequence). V lost 4 bases to trimming and J lost 5 bases; unmatched junction nucleotides: 8. DNA for the CDR3: TGTGCCAGCAGCTCCCGGGAACAGGGGGCTACTGAAGCTTTCATT. Translating gives CASSSREQGATEAFI.